This entry lists 7 T cell receptor beta chains sequenced from one sample in a study of tumor-infiltrating lymphocytes in oesophageal squamous cell carcinoma (dated by TCRdb to about 2016). The library was generated by PCR. Sequencer: Illumina HiSeq 2000. In TCRdb, the public reads were trimmed at Q25 with fastp and aligned with MiXCR, with productive beta chains retained. Each record represents a unique CDR3 protein, reported with the most common genes and DNA among its rows. The sample includes approximately 17,000 distinct CDR3 sequences, with about 40% observed a single time. The leading ten clones occupy approximately 41% of the sample. Sample: blood. Every receptor here comes from a female donor with esophageal squamous cell carcinoma.

This clonotype was seen ten or more times. The genes are TRBV24-1 and TRBJ2-1; D not resolved. Germline V gene data show CDR1 as KGHDR and CDR2 as SFDVKD. V gave up 6 bases and J gave up 3 bases, with 8 bases separating them. CDR3 length: 13 residues. The CDR3 sequence: CATSILGYNEQFF. CDR3 sequence (DNA): TGTGCCACCAGTATTCTAGGCTACAATGAGCAGTTCTTC.

To note about this clonotype: The junction and the germline gene differ at one end; a read error may be behind it. The chain recombines TRBV12-3 or TRBV12-4 with TRBJ1-6; D gene ambiguous. The CDR3 length is 14 residues. The CDR3: CASGGSNLRNEQYF. In nucleotides, the CDR3 is TGTGCCAGCGGTGGCTCCAACCTCCGCAATGAGCAGTACTTT.

As concerns this clonotype: This may be a read error: a much more frequent sequence differs by one nucleotide. The gene calls are TRBV5-1 and TRBJ2-1; D may be TRBD1 or TRBD2 (5 bases each). The tail of the sequence fits TRBJ2-7 better, so the J call may be wrong. The CDR3 spans 17 residues. Germline loops: CDR1 SGHRS, CDR2 YFSETQ. The CDR3 sequence is CASSLGGSGRPGNEQYF. Here the CDR3 DNA reads TGCGCCAGCAGCTTGGGGGGGTCCGGCCGCCCGGGCAATGAGCAGTACTTC.

In its sample, this clonotype was seen many times. This chain links TRBV5-4 with TRBJ2-7; 8 nucleotides line up with TRBD1. CDR1 is SGHNT, CDR2 YYREEE, per germline (reference sequence). This CDR3 region has 13 residues. J lost 4 bases, V lost 3 bases, and 3 bases had no gene match. The CDR3 DNA reads as TGTGCCAGCAGCTACGACAGGGGTTACGAGCAGTACTTC. Its protein product is CASSYDRGYEQYF.

The CDR3 region is CASSPGLADSDTQYF. The CDR3 DNA reads as TGTGCCAGCAGCCCGGGACTAGCGGATTCAGATACGCAGTATTTT. V usage is TRBV11-3 and J usage is TRBJ2-3; 11 positions match TRBD2. Looked up from germline, CDR1 is SGHNT and CDR2 is YENEEA. The CDR3 covers 15 residues. V trimming: 5 bases; J trimming: 4 bases; junction bases outside the gene matches: 5. Variable domain in full (rest from reference TRBV11-3 and TRBJ2-3): EAGVVQSPRYKIIEKKQPVAFWCNPISGHNTLYWYLQNLGQGPELLIRYENEEAVDDSQLPKDRFSAERLKGVDSTLKIQPAELGDSAVYLCASSPGLADSDTQYFGPGTRLTVL.

This chain connects TRBV6-6 to TRBJ2-1; weak D call: TRBD1 (6 bases). The V end was cut by 0 bases, the J end by 10 bases, with 16 bases between. Germline-derived CDR1 and CDR2 are MNHNY and SVGAGI (reference sequence). The CDR3 sequence is 15 residues long. CDR3: CASSYSRTGSKEQFF. The CDR3 DNA reads TGTGCCAGCAGTTACTCCCGAACAGGGTCAAAAGAGCAGTTCTTC.

Comments on this clonotype: Relative to the germline gene, one junction end is altered; a read error may explain this. The chain is built from TRBV6-1 and TRBJ2-4; D gene uncertain. The CDR3 is 15 amino acids. CDR1 is MNHNS and CDR2 is SASEGT in the germline V gene. The CDR3 here is CASSEMTMGNSPLHF. Written as DNA, the CDR3 is TGTGCCAGCAGTGAAATGACCATGGGTAATTCACCCCTCCACTTC.